This T cell receptor (beta chain) appears in the sequencing data of a study of blood T cell repertoires in COVID-19. Study at large: Italy, Spain and the United States were the sources of the convalescent and acute COVID-19 samples.

Germline CDR1 is SEHNR and CDR2 is FQNEAQ (reference sequence). CDR3 length equals 14 residues. V shed 3 bases, J shed 4 bases, and the junction held 6 bases outside the gene matches. In the study's own analysis: By means of reference gene primer amplification, nucleated cell counts were estimated. Sequenced by immunoSEQ multiplex PCR; TCRdb stores in-frame clones only, minus some. D and trimming come from the DNA, and the V and J calls and clone size come from that table. The table shows about 170,000 clones, with about 80% occurring only once. This clone was seen more than once but under ten times. This sequence originates from a man in his 70s with active or convalescent COVID-19. Sequenced sample: peripheral blood. The chain carries TRBV7-9 and TRBJ2-7; 7 bases map to TRBD1. The CDR3 region has the DNA TGTGCCAGCAGCTTCGGGGACAGACAATACGAGCAGTACTTC. Translation: CASSFGDRQYEQYF.